This TCR beta chain is drawn from a study of OX40 agonist ivuxolimab in advanced cancers. Looked up from germline, CDR1 is SQVTM and CDR2 is ANQGSEA. CDR3 length equals 18 residues. V lost 0 bases to trimming and J lost 0 bases; unmatched junction nucleotides: 11. Sequenced by immunoSEQ multiplex PCR; TCRdb stores in-frame clones only, minus some. The repertoire holds 40,000 or so clones, with around 90% as singletons. The chain couples TRBV29-1 to TRBJ2-5; 9 bases are a match to TRBD2. The sequences come from CD4+ or CD8+ T cells sorted from blood, collected in a trial of the OX40 agonist ivuxolimab. This receptor was taken from an adult with an advanced solid tumor such as melanoma, head and neck, liver or kidney cancer. CDR3 bases: TGCAGCGTTGAAGATGGAAGCGGGGGGTCCACGTACCAAGAGACCCAGTACTTC. Protein: CSVEDGSGGSTYQETQYF.